Listed here are 16 T cell receptor beta chains from one sample, sequenced in a study of shared clonotypes between healthy human individuals. Libraries were prepared by immunoSEQ multiplex PCR; TCRdb keeps only in-frame clonotypes and omits some of them. The table has about 500,000 clones, 75% to 80% seen once. Sequencing was carried out using PBMCs. The origin of the receptors is a woman aged 40-49 years in good health. Some clones in this sample may be carry-over from other donors' samples.

In this sample, this clone turned up once. This chain uses TRBV5-6 with TRBJ2-5; weak D call: TRBD2 (6 bases). The V gene's germline CDR1 is SGHDT and CDR2 YYEEEE. This CDR3 spans 13 amino acids. V was shortened by 0 bases and J by 4 bases, with 7 bases between the two germline ends. CDR3 residues: CASSLAGAETQYF. CDR3 bases: TGTGCCAGCAGCTTGGCGGGAGCAGAGACCCAGTACTTC.

As concerns this clone: This likely traces to a read error, being one base from a far larger clone. The CDR3 loop reads CSVTHNRDQLQHF. The CDR3 nucleotides are TGCAGCGTTACCCATAACAGGGACCAGCTCCAGCATTTT. The chain couples TRBV29-1 to TRBJ1-5, with D tentatively TRBD1 (6 bases). Germline assignment: CDR1 SQVTM and CDR2 ANQGSEA. The CDR3 runs 13 residues.

This clone was detected a few times. V and J are TRBV28 and TRBJ2-6; 10 positions agree with TRBD1. CDR3 size: 17 residues. Trimming at V came to 8 bases and at J to 0 bases, leaving 7 bases not matched to a gene. Germline V gene data show CDR1 as MDHEN and CDR2 as SYDVKM. CDR3 DNA sequence: TGTGCCAGCGGTTCCGGGACAGGGGTCTCTGGGGCCAACGTCCTGACTTTC. This gives the protein CASGSGTGVSGANVLTF.

V usage is TRBV28 and J usage is TRBJ2-1; D is undetermined. The ends were cut back, 2 bases at V and 8 bases at J, with 10 bases in the middle. CDR1 is MDHEN and CDR2 is SYDVKM in the germline V gene. The CDR3 has 13 residues. The CDR3 region has the DNA TGTGCCAGCAGTTTACCCCATTTGGATGAGCAGTTCTTC. Translating it yields CASSLPHLDEQFF.

The V and J genes are TRBV19 and TRBJ1-1; D perhaps matches TRBD1 (6 bases). This CDR3 spans 14 amino acids. Trimming cost V 6 bases and J 6 bases, with 17 bases left between them. CDR1 and CDR2 (germline): LNHDA, SQIVND (reference sequence). CDR3 amino acids: CASRIAGVDSEAFF. Written as DNA, the CDR3 is TGTGCCAGTAGGATTGCAGGGGTTGATTCTGAAGCTTTCTTT. Full variable domain (rest looked up from reference TRBV19 and TRBJ1-1): DGGITQSPKYLFRKEGQNVTLSCEQNLNHDAMYWYRQDPGQGLRLIYYSQIVNDFQKGDIAEGYSVSREKKESFPLTVTSAQKNPTAFYLCASRIAGVDSEAFFGQGTRLTVV.

This clone has only one observation. The V gene is TRBV7-6, the J gene TRBJ1-4, with D perhaps TRBD1 (6 bases). This CDR3 spans 14 amino acids. The germline V gene has CDR1 SGHVS and CDR2 FNYEAQ. The ends were cut back, 5 bases at V and 8 bases at J, with 15 bases in the middle. The CDR3 is CASSLSGGWEKLFF. Written as DNA, the CDR3 is TGTGCCAGCAGCCTCTCGGGGGGCTGGGAAAAACTGTTTTTT.

This clone was found a few times. The rearrangement links TRBV19 to TRBJ2-7; D is uncertain. Germline V CDR1 and CDR2: LNHDA, SQIVND (reference sequence). Trimming left V 7 bases short and J 0 bases short, with 13 bases between. The CDR3 spans 14 residues. The CDR3 DNA follows: TGTGCCAGTAAACAAGCAGGCATCTCCTACGAGCAGTACTTC. Translation gives CASKQAGISYEQYF.

The chain carries TRBV4-3 and TRBJ2-5; D not resolved. The V end was cut by 1 base, the J end by 5 bases, with 14 bases between. The germline V gene has CDR1 LGHNA and CDR2 YSLEER. This CDR3 has 15 amino acids. The CDR3 region is CASSQAVGPGETQYF. CDR3 coding DNA: TGCGCCAGCAGCCAAGCCGTAGGGCCTGGCGAGACCCAGTACTTC.

The rearrangement uses TRBV28 and TRBJ2-3; D is perhaps TRBD2 (5 bases). Germline V gene sequence: CDR1 MDHEN, CDR2 SYDVKM. Trimming stripped 7 bases from V and 5 bases from J, with 16 bases between. The CDR3 has 14 residues. The CDR3 is CASTSLGMIDTQYF. For the CDR3, the DNA is TGTGCCAGCACCTCCCTCGGGATGATAGATACGCAGTATTTT. Full variable domain (rest looked up from reference TRBV28 and TRBJ2-3): DVKVTQSSRYLVKRTGEKVFLECVQDMDHENMFWYRQDPGLGLRLIYFSYDVKMKEKGDIPEGYSVSREKKERFSLILESASTNQTSMYLCASTSLGMIDTQYFGPGTRLTVL.

This clone was seen more than once but under ten times. This chain links TRBV20-1 with TRBJ2-7; D is uncertain. The germline V gene has CDR1 DFQATT and CDR2 SNEGSKA (reference sequence). CDR3 length: 11 residues. V lost 6 bases and J 5 bases, leaving 11 bases between the germline ends. This CDR3 is CSAKYKDEQYF. The CDR3 DNA sequence: TGCAGTGCAAAATACAAAGACGAGCAGTACTTC.

Note on this clone: A read error likely explains this, since a far larger clone differs by one base. The chain is built from TRBV5-4 and TRBJ2-7; 8 nucleotides line up with TRBD2. V shed 4 bases, J shed 5 bases, and the junction held 8 bases outside the gene matches. Germline V gene data show CDR1 as SGHNT and CDR2 as YYREEE (reference sequence). The CDR3 has 14 amino acids. In DNA, the CDR3 is TGTGCCAGCAGCCGGCGGGGGGCCGTCGACGAGCAGTACTTC. This gives the protein CASSRRGAVDEQYF.

The chain carries TRBV5-4 and TRBJ2-3, with D unclear. From germline, CDR1 is SGHNT and CDR2 YYREEE (reference sequence). The V end was cut by 2 bases, the J end by 0 bases, with 13 bases between. CDR3 length: 16 residues. This chain's CDR3 is CASSFKAGESTDTQYF. The CDR3 DNA reads as TGTGCCAGCAGCTTTAAGGCTGGAGAAAGCACAGATACGCAGTATTTT.

Note on this clone: It differs at one base from a far larger clone, so likely a read error. This same CDR3 is encoded by further DNA sequences in the sample. The chain carries TRBV29-1 and TRBJ2-2; 11 bases line up with TRBD2. The CDR3 contains 15 residues. Germline assignment: CDR1 SQVTM and CDR2 ANQGSEA. DNA for the CDR3: TGCAGCGTTGAAGAAACTAGCGGGAGCGGCGGGGAGCTGTTCTTT. Translating gives CSVEETSGSGGELFF.

The genes are TRBV11-2 and TRBJ2-3; a weak D match, TRBD2 (6 bases). Germline lookup yields CDR1 SGHAT and CDR2 FQNNGV. The CDR3 extends over 13 amino acids. V lost 5 bases and J lost 4, with 10 bases in between. The CDR3 reads CASSLPGADTQYF. CDR3 in DNA: TGTGCCAGCAGCCTGCCGGGAGCAGATACGCAGTATTTT.

The J gene is TRBJ2-1, the V gene TRBV5-1; possible D gene TRBD1, 5 bases. The CDR3 extends over 15 amino acids. Germline V gene lookup returns CDR1 SGHRS and CDR2 YFSETQ. With 2 bases removed from V and 5 bases from J, the gap between germline ends came to 14 bases. The CDR3 sequence: CASSFGRVGNNEQFF. DNA for the CDR3: TGCGCCAGCAGCTTCGGCAGGGTAGGGAACAATGAGCAGTTCTTC.

This sequence joins TRBV10-1 and TRBJ2-2; 7 bases line up with TRBD1. This CDR3 spans 14 amino acids. Germline CDR1 is WNHNN and CDR2 is SYGVQD (reference sequence). With V trimmed by 3 bases and J by 4 bases, 2 bases remained unmatched. The DNA for the CDR3 is TGCGCCAGCAGTGAAACAGGGGTCACCGGGGAGCTGTTTTTT. Translating gives CASSETGVTGELFF.